The clone carrying this TCR beta chain was found a few times. The antigen remains undetermined. Samples were taken at baseline and on day 1 of cycles 4 and 7. Clones were read by immunoSEQ multiplex PCR, and TCRdb kept only the in-frame ones, dropping some. The data hold more than 25,000 clones, with around nine tenths observed a single time. The V gene's germline CDR1 is SEHNR and CDR2 FQNEAQ (reference sequence). The CDR3 totals 15 residues. Deletions cut 2 bases from V and 4 bases from J, with 12 bases between. The sample comes from a study of OX40 agonist ivuxolimab in advanced cancers. Background on the study: Prior checkpoint blockade (anti-PD-1, anti-PD-L1 or anti-CTLA-4) was permitted; 40% had it.

Study-level findings and limits: Expanded clones tended on average to be more numerous among CD8+ T cells than CD4+.

This sequence originates from an adult with an advanced solid tumor such as melanoma, head and neck, liver or kidney cancer. The chain links TRBV7-9 to TRBJ1-5; D may be TRBD1 (6 bases). This specimen consisted of CD4+ or CD8+ T cells sorted from blood, obtained in a trial of the OX40 agonist ivuxolimab. The CDR3 protein is CASSLPGAGNQPQHF. The CDR3 DNA reads as TGTGCCAGCAGCTTACCAGGGGCAGGGAATCAGCCCCAGCATTTT. Full variable domain (rest looked up from reference TRBV7-9 and TRBJ1-5): DTGVSQNPRHKITKRGQNVTFRCDPISEHNRLYWYRQTLGQGPEFLTYFQNEAQLEKSRLLSDRFSAERPKGSFSTLEIQRTEQGDSAMYLCASSLPGAGNQPQHFGDGTRLSIL.